This T cell receptor beta chain came from a study of tumor-infiltrating lymphocytes in primary liver carcinoma. A constant-region primer served to make TCR beta cDNA from 500 to 550 ng total RNA. Library construction for TCR beta comprised three nested multiplex PCR rounds performed with slightly modified ARM-PCR. One entry per CDR3 protein results from TCRdb running MiXCR on the multiplex PCR reads. The sample consists of approximately 190,000 distinct CDR3 sequences, about 82% of them appearing once. This clonotype was detected once. Mismatch with germline at one junction end may stem from a read error. Co-extracting RNA and DNA was done with roughly 18-32 mg of unsorted bulk tissue as input. The source is a man aged 40-49 years with primary liver carcinoma and hepatitis B virus infection. Sequences were obtained from tumor tissue from primary liver carcinoma.

CDR3 in DNA: TGTGCCGGCAGCTCTGGGGGAAGCTCTGTTAGATCCCGGACAGATACGCAGTATTTT. As protein: CAGSSGGSSVRSRTDTQYF. The chain has TRBV11-1 and TRBJ2-3; D may correspond to TRBD1 or TRBD2 (5 bases each). The CDR3 runs 19 residues. CDR1 and CDR2 (germline): SGHAT, FQDESV (reference sequence).